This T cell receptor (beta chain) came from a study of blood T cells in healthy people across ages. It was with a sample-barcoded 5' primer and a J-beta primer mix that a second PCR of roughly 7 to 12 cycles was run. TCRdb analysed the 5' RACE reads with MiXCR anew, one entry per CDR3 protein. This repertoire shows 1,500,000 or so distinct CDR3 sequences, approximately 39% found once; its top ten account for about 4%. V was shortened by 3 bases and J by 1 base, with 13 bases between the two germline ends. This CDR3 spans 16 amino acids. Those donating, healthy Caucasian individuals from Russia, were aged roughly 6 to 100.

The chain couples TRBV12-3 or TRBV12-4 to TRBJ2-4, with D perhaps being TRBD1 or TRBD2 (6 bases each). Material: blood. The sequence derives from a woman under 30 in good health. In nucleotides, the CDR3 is TGTGCCAGCAGTTTTTTGGGGGGCTTGGCCAAAAACATTCAGTACTTC. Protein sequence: CASSFLGGLAKNIQYF.